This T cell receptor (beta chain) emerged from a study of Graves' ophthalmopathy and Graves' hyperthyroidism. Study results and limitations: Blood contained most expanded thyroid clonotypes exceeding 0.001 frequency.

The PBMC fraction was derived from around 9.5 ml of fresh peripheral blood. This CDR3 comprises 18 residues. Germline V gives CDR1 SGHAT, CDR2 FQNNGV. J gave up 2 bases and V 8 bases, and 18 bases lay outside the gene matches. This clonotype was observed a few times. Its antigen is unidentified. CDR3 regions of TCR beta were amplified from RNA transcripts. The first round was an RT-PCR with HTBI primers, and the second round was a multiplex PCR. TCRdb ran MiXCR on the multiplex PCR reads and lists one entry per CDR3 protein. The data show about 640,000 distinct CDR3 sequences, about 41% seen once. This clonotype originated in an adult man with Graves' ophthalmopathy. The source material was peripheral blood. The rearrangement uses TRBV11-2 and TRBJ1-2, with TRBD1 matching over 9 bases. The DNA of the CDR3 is TGTGCCAGCTCACCTTACATGGACAGGGGATCATCAAACTATGGCTACACCTTC. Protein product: CASSPYMDRGSSNYGYTF.